These T cell receptor beta chains were read from a single sample in a study of identical twins. TCRdb fed the 5' RACE reads into MiXCR, producing one record per CDR3 protein. The sample consists of approximately 620,000 distinct CDR3 sequences, approximately 9% of them appearing once. This sample was also put to use in a study of yellow fever vaccine responses in identical twins.

Input material: PBMCs. These receptors were obtained from a woman younger than 35 in good health. Each CDR3 is given with its conserved first and last residue. A D gene is named only where the DNA matches it firmly. The listing skips clone size in some rows; elsewhere it reads once, few, many or a size class.

j_call clone_size v_call d_call cdr3_aa
TRBJ2-5 NA TRBV4-1 NA CASSQPKIGQQETQYF
TRBJ2-5 NA TRBV28 NA CASGSQYGQETQYF
TRBJ2-7 NA TRBV29-1 TRBD2 CSVEGAGTSGPYEQYF
TRBJ2-7 NA TRBV28 NA CASSFLDYEQYF
TRBJ1-2 NA TRBV6-1 NA CASRSGIGYGYTF
TRBJ2-3 NA TRBV20-1 NA CSAGQGGKTDTQYF
TRBJ2-2 NA TRBV4-3 NA CASSQEKNVHGELFF
TRBJ2-5 many TRBV7-8 NA CASSLVSGGITGVETQYF
TRBJ2-5 many TRBV7-9 TRBD1 CASTQPRTGGEETQYF
TRBJ2-5 NA TRBV7-8 TRBD1 CASSLTGEFQETQCF
TRBJ2-2 NA TRBV7-6 NA CASSLEPTPGELFF
TRBJ2-2 NA TRBV12-3/TRBV12-4 TRBD2 CASSRTGRGVTGELFF
TRBJ2-1 many TRBV5-1 TRBD2 CASNQAGGNEQFF